This entry lists 7 T cell receptor beta chains sequenced from one sample in a study of beta chain features in type 1 diabetes. cDNA synthesis used the whole RNA isolate, giving expressed TCRB sequences. Only in-frame clones appear in the TCRdb table, and some are missing; sequencing was by immunoSEQ multiplex PCR. The table records 38,000 or so clones, 64% of them present only once. The sequencing sample was made of Tregs from blood. The receptors derive from a young woman in good health.

The chain has TRBV7-9 and TRBJ1-1; 7 bases are shared with TRBD1. The CDR3 length is 14 residues. The germline CDR1 and CDR2 sequences are SEHNR and FQNEAQ (reference sequence). The V segment lost 1 base and the J segment 5 bases; nucleotides outside the gene matches: 4. CDR3 residues: CASSLGGGATEAFF. In DNA, the CDR3 is TGTGCCAGCAGCTTAGGAGGGGGCGCGACTGAAGCTTTCTTT.

This clone was found a few times. The genes are TRBV28 and TRBJ2-1, with 8 nucleotides matching TRBD2. Germline assignment: CDR1 MDHEN and CDR2 SYDVKM. The length of the CDR3 is 17 residues. Germline trimming cut 3 bases from V and 0 bases from J; bases unmatched to any gene: 7. In DNA, the CDR3 is TGTGCCAGCAGTTTCATCGGGACTAGAGCCTCCTACAATGAGCAGTTCTTC. As protein: CASSFIGTRASYNEQFF.

This chain joins TRBV27 and TRBJ2-1; weak D call: TRBD1 (5 bases). V was shortened by 2 bases and J by 1 base, with 9 bases between the two germline ends. The CDR3 sequence is 15 residues long. Germline assignment: CDR1 MNHEY and CDR2 SMNVEV (reference sequence). CDR3 nucleotides: TGTGCCAGCAGTTTACGACAGATATCCTACAATGAGCAGTTCTTC. Its translation: CASSLRQISYNEQFF.

This clone occurred a few times. V and J are TRBV12-5 and TRBJ2-2, with 14 bases lining up with TRBD2. The germline V gene has CDR1 LGHNT and CDR2 FRNRAP. This CDR3 spans 17 amino acids. J was trimmed by 6 bases and V by 6 bases; bases with no gene match: 9. In DNA, the CDR3 is TGTGCTAGTGGCAGCGGGACTAGCGGGAGTAATCCCGGGGAGCTGTTTTTT. Encoded protein: CASGSGTSGSNPGELFF.

The chain couples TRBV6-1 to TRBJ2-7; D is ambiguous. The CDR3 is 12 residues long. Trimming took off 10 bases at V and 0 bases at J, with 10 bases between the two ends. Germline V gene sequence: CDR1 MNHNS, CDR2 SASEGT. The CDR3 sequence is CAISPPSYEQYF. The DNA for the CDR3 is TGTGCCATCTCCCCTCCCTCCTACGAGCAGTACTTC.

This chain joins TRBV9 and TRBJ1-5, with a weak D call TRBD1 (6 bases). This CDR3 is built from 12 residues. The ends were cut back, 4 bases at V and 4 bases at J, with 6 bases in the middle. Germline CDR1 reads SGDLS; CDR2 reads YYNGEE. The CDR3 here is CASSQGNQPQHF. CDR3 DNA: TGTGCCAGCAGCCAGGGGAATCAGCCCCAGCATTTT.

V usage is TRBV6-5 and J usage is TRBJ2-7, with 12 nucleotides matching TRBD1. CDR1 and CDR2 from the germline V gene are MNHEY and SVGAGI. J gave up 2 bases and V 4 bases, and 3 bases lay outside the gene matches. The CDR3 sequence is 15 residues long. CDR3 loop: CASSFRDRGPYEQYF. CDR3 sequence (DNA): TGTGCCAGCAGTTTCCGGGACAGGGGGCCCTACGAGCAGTACTTC.